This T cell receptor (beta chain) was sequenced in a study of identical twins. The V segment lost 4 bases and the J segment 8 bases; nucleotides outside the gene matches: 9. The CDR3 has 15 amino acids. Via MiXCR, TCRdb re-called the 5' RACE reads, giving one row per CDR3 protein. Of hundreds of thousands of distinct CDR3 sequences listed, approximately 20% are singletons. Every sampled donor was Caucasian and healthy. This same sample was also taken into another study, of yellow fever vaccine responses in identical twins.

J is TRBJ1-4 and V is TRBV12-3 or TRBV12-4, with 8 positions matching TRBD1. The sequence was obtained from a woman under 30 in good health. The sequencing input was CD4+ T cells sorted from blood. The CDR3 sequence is CASSYSGTGMEKLFF. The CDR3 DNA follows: TGTGCCAGCAGTTACTCCGGGACAGGAATGGAAAAACTGTTTTTT.